This section outlines one TCR beta chain sequence together with its context. Its antigen is as yet unknown. V lost 7 bases and J lost 6, with 11 bases in between. Germline V gene sequence: CDR1 SGHNT, CDR2 YENEEA. The CDR3 is 12 residues long. The entry originates in a study of long-term antiretroviral therapy in people with HIV. General study points: Clonotypes expanded prior to ART showed repertoire dominance at all sampled time points. HIV repertoires spanned narrower CDR3 length ranges than controls.

The authors ran the immunoSEQ assay, v3.0, at survey level. Per sample, sequencing targeted roughly 35,000-55,000 T-cell genomes. Sequencing was performed with immunoSEQ multiplex PCR; in TCRdb, only in-frame clones are kept and a portion is missing. This table holds around 19,000 clones, approximately 82% found once. This clonotype was obtained from a man over 45 with HIV. The material was unsorted PBMCs, obtained 0.3 years before starting antiretroviral therapy. The chain combines TRBV11-3 with TRBJ2-3; tentatively, D is TRBD2 (6 bases). In nucleotides, the CDR3 is TGTGCCAGCACCCCGAGCGGGGATACGCAGTATTTT. Translation gives CASTPSGDTQYF.